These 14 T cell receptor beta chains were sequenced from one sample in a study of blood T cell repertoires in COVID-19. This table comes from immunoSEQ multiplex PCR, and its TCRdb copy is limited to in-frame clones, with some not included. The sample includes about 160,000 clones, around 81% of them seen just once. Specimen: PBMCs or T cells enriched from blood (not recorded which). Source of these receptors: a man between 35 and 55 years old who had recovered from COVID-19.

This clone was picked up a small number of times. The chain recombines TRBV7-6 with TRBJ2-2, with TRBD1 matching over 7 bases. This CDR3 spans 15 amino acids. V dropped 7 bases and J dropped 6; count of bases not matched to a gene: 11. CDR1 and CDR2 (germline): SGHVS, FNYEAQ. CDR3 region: CASISRQGRAGELFF. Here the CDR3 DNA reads TGTGCCAGCATCTCCCGACAGGGCAGGGCCGGGGAGCTGTTTTTT.

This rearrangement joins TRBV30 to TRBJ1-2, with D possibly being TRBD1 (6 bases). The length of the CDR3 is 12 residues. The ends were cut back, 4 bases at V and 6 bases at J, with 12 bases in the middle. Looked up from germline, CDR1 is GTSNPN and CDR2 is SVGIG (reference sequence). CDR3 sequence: CAWKDSKNGYTF. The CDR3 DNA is TGTGCCTGGAAGGACAGCAAAAATGGCTACACCTTC.

The CDR3 coding sequence is TGCGCCAGCAGCCCGGGACTAGCGGGGCGCGAGCAGTACTTC. Amino acids: CASSPGLAGREQYF. The chain couples TRBV5-1 to TRBJ2-7; TRBD2 aligns across 13 bases. With 4 bases clipped from V and 6 bases from J, the junction kept 4 bases outside the gene matches. The length of the CDR3 is 14 residues. CDR1 is SGHRS, CDR2 YFSETQ, per germline.

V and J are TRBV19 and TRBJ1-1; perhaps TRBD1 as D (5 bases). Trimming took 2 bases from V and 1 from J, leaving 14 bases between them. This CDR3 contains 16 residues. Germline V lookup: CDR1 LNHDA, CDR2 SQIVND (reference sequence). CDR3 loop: CASSIKAGPKNTEAFF. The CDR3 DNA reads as TGTGCCAGTAGTATAAAGGCGGGACCCAAGAACACTGAAGCTTTCTTT.

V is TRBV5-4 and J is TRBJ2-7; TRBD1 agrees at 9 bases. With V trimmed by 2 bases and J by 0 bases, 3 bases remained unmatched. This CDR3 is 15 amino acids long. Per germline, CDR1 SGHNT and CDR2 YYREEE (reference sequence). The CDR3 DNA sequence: TGTGCCAGCAGCTTCGGACAGGGGCCCTCCTACGAGCAGTACTTC. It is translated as CASSFGQGPSYEQYF. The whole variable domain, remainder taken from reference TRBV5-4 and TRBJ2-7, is ETGVTQSPTHLIKTRGQQVTLRCSSQSGHNTVSWYQQALGQGPQFIFQYYREEENGRGNFPPRFSGLQFPNYSSELNVNALELDDSALYLCASSFGQGPSYEQYFGPGTRLTVT.

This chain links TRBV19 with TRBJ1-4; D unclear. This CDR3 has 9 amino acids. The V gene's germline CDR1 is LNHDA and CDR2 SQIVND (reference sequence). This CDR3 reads CFEREKLFF. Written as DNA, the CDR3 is TGTTTCGAGCGGGAAAAACTGTTTTTT.

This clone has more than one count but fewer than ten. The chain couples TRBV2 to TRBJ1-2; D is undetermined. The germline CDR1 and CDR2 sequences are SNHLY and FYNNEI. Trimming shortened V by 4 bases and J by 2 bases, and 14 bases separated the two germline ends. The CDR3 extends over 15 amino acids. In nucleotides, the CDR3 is TGTGCCAGCAGTGTGGGCAGGTCGACGAACTATGGCTACACCTTC. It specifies CASSVGRSTNYGYTF.

The CDR3 spells CASSLRGSSGANVLTF. In DNA, the CDR3 is TGCGCCAGCAGCTTGCGCGGGAGCTCTGGGGCCAACGTCCTGACTTTC. The genes are TRBV5-1 and TRBJ2-6; TRBD2 aligns across 7 bases. Trimming at V came to 1 base and at J to 0 bases, leaving 1 base not matched to a gene. Germline V gene sequence: CDR1 SGHRS, CDR2 YFSETQ. The CDR3 loop spans 16 amino acids.

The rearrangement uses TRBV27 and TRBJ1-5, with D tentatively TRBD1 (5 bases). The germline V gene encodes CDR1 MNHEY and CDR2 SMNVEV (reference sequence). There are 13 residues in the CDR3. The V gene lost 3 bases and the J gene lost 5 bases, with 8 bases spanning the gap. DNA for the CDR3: TGTGCCAGCAGTTTCGGGGGGGATCAGCCCCAGCATTTT. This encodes CASSFGGDQPQHF.

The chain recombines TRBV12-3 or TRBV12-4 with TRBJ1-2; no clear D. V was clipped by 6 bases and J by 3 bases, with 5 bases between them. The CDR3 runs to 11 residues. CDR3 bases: TGTGCCAGCAGCTCGGACTATGGCTACACCTTC. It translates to CASSSDYGYTF.

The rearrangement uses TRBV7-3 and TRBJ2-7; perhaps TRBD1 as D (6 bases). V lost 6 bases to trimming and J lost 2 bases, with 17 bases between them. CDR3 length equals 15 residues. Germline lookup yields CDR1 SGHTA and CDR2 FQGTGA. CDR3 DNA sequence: TGTGCCAGCAGTCCTACAGGGTCTATTCCCTACGAGCAGTACTTC. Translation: CASSPTGSIPYEQYF.

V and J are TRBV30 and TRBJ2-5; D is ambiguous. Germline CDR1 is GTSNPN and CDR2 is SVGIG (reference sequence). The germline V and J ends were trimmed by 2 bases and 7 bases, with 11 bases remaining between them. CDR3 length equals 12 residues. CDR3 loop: CAWSLSSATQYF. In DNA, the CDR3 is TGTGCCTGGAGTCTGTCCAGCGCGACCCAGTACTTC.

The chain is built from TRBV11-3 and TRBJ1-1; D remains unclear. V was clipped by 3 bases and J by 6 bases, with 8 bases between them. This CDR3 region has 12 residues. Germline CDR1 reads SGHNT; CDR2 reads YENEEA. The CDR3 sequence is CASSLGDAEAFF. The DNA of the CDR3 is TGTGCCAGCAGCTTGGGCGACGCTGAAGCTTTCTTT. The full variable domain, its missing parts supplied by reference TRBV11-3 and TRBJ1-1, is EAGVVQSPRYKIIEKKQPVAFWCNPISGHNTLYWYLQNLGQGPELLIRYENEEAVDDSQLPKDRFSAERLKGVDSTLKIQPAELGDSAVYLCASSLGDAEAFFGQGTRLTVV.

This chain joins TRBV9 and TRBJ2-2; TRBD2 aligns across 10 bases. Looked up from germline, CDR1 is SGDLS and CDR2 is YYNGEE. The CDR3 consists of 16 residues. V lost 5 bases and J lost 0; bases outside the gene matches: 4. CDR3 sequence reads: CASSYSGGPNTGELFF. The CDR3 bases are TGTGCCAGCAGTTATAGCGGGGGGCCGAACACCGGGGAGCTGTTTTTT.